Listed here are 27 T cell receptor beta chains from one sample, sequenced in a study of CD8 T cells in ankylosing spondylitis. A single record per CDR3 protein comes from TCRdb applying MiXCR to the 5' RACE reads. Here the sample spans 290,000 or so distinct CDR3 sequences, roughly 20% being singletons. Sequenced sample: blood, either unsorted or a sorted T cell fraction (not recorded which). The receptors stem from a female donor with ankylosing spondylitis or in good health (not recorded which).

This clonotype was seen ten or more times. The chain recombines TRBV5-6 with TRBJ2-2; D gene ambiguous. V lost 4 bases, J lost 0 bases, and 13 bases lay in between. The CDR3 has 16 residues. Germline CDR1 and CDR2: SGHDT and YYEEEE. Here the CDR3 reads CASSDETHSNTGELFF. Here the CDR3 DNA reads TGTGCCAGCAGCGACGAGACACATTCGAACACCGGGGAGCTGTTTTTT.

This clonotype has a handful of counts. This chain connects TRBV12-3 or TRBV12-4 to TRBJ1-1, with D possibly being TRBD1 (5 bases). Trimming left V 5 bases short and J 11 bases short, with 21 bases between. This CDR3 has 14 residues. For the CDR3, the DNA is TGTGCCAGCAGTCGCCCTGGGGGGACTGGAGGCGCTTTCTTT. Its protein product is CASSRPGGTGGAFF.

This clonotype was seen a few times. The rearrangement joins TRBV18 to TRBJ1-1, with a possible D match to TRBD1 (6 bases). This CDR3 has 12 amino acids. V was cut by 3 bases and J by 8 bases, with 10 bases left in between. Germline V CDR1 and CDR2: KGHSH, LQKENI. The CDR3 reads CASSPGATEAFF. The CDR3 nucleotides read TGTGCCAGCTCACCGGGGGCCACCGAAGCTTTCTTT.

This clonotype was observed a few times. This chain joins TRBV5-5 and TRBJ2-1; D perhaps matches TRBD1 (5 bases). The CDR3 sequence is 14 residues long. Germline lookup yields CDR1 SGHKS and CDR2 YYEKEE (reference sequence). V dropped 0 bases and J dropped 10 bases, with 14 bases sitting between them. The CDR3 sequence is CASSLAGLGQEQFF. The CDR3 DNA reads TGTGCCAGCAGCTTGGCCGGGCTGGGGCAAGAGCAGTTCTTC.

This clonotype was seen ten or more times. The chain's CDR3 is CASSLEATSVNNEQFF. CDR3 bases: TGCGCCAGCAGCTTGGAGGCGACTAGCGTAAACAATGAGCAGTTCTTC. The chain couples TRBV5-1 to TRBJ2-1, with 8 bases aligning to TRBD2. Looked up from germline, CDR1 is SGHRS and CDR2 is YFSETQ. The V segment lost 0 bases and the J segment 5 bases; nucleotides outside the gene matches: 7. The CDR3 sequence is 16 residues long.

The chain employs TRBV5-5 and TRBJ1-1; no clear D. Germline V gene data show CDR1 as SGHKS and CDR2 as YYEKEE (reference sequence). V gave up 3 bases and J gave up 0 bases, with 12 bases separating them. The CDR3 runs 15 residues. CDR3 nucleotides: TGTGCCAGCAGCTCCGGCACCATCATGAACACTGAAGCTTTCTTT. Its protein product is CASSSGTIMNTEAFF.

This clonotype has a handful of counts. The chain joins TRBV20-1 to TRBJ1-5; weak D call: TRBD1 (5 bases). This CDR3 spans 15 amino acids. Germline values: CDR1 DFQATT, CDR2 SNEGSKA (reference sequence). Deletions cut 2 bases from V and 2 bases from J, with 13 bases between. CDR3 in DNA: TGCAGTGCTAGACCCACCGGAGGGGGCAATCAGCCCCAGCATTTT. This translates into CSARPTGGGNQPQHF.

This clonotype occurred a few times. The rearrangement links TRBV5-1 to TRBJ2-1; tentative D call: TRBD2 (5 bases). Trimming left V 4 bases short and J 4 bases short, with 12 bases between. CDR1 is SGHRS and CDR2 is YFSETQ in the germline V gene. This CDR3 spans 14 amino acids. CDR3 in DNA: TGCGCCAGCAGCAGACTATCCGAGTACAATGAGCAGTTCTTC. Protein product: CASSRLSEYNEQFF.

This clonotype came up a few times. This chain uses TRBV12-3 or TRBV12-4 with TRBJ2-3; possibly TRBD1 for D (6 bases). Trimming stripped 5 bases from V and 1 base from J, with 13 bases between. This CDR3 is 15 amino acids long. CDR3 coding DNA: TGTGCCAGCAGTAACGGCCCAGGGGGCACAGATACGCAGTATTTT. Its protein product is CASSNGPGGTDTQYF.

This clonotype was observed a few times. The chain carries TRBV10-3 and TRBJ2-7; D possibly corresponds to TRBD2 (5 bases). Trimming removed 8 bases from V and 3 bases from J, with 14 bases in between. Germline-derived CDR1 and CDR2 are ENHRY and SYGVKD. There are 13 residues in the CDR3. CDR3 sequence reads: CAIRLEAYYEQYF. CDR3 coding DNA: TGTGCCATCCGTTTGGAGGCGTACTACGAGCAGTACTTC.

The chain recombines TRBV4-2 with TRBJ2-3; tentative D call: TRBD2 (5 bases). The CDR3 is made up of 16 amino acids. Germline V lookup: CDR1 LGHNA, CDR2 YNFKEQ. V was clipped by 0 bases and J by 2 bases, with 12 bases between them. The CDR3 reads CASSQEASLDTDTQYF. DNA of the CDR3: TGTGCCAGCAGCCAAGAAGCTAGCCTCGACACAGATACGCAGTATTTT.

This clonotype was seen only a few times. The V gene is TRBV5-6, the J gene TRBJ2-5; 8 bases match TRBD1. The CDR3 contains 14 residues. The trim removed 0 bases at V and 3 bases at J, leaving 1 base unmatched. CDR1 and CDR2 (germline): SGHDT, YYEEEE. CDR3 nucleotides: TGTGCCAGCAGCTTGGGACAGGGGAAAGAGACCCAGTACTTC. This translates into CASSLGQGKETQYF.

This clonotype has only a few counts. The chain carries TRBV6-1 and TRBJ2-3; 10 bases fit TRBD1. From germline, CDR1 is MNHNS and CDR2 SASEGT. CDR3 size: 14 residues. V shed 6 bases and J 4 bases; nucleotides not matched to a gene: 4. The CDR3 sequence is CASRTGQGADTQYF. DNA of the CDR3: TGTGCCAGCAGAACAGGACAGGGGGCAGATACGCAGTATTTT.

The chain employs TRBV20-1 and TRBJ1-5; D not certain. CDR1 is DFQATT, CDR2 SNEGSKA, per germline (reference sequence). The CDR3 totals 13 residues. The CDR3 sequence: CSSGQNLNQPQHF. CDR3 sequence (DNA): TGCAGCAGCGGCCAGAATCTCAATCAGCCCCAGCATTTT.

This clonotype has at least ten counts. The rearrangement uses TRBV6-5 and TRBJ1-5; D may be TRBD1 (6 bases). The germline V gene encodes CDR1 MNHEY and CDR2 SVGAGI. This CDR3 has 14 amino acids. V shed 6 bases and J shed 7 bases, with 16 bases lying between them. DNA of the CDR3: TGTGCCAGCAGGTCGACAGGCAGTAACCAGCCCCAGCATTTT. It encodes CASRSTGSNQPQHF.

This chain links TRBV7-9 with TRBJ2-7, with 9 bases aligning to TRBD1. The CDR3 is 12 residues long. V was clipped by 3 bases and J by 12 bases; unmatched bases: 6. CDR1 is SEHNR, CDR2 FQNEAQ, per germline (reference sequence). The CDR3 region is CASSLSGTGWYF. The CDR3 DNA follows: TGTGCCAGCAGCTTGAGCGGGACAGGGTGGTACTTC.

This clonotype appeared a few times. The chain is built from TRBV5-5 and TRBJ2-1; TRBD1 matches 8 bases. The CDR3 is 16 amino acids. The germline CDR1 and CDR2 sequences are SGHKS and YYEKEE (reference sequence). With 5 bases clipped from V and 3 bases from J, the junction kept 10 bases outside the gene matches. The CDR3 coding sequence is TGTGCCAGCAGAAGTGCAGGGGGCCTGTACTACAATGAGCAGTTCTTC. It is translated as CASRSAGGLYYNEQFF.

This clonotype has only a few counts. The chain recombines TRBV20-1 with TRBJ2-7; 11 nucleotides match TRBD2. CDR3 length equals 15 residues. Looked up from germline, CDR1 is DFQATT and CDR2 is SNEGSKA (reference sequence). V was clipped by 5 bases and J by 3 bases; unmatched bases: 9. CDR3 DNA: TGCAGTGCTGCCGCTCCGGGGACTAGCGGCTACGAGCAGTACTTC. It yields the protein CSAAAPGTSGYEQYF.

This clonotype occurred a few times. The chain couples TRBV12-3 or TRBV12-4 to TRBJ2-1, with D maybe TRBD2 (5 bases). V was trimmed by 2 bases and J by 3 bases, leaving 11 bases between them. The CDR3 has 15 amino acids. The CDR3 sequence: CASSLIRRDYNEQFF. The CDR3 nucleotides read TGTGCCAGCAGTTTAATAAGACGGGACTACAATGAGCAGTTCTTC.

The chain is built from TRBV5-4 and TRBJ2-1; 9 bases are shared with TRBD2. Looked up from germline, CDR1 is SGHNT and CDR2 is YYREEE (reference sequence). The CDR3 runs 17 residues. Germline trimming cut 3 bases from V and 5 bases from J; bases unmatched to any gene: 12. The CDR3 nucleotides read TGTGCCAGCAGCTGGAGGGGGCTAGCGGGATGGAACAATGAGCAGTTCTTC. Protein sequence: CASSWRGLAGWNNEQFF. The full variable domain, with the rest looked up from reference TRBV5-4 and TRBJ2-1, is ETGVTQSPTHLIKTRGQQVTLRCSSQSGHNTVSWYQQALGQGPQFIFQYYREEENGRGNFPPRFSGLQFPNYSSELNVNALELDDSALYLCASSWRGLAGWNNEQFFGPGTRLTVL.

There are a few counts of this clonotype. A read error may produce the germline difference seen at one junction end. CDR3 residues: CCARGIGGTDGTDTQYF. The CDR3 DNA reads as TGCTGTGCTAGAGGTATCGGTGGGACCGACGGCACAGATACGCAGTATTTT. V is TRBV20-1 and J is TRBJ2-3, with D perhaps assigned TRBD1 or TRBD2 (5 bases each). In germline, CDR1 is DFQATT, CDR2 SNEGSKA (reference sequence). The length of the CDR3 is 17 residues.

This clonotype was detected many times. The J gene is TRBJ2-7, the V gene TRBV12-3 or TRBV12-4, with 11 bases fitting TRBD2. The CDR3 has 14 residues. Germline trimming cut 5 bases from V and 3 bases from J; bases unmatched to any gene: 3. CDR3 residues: CASSPGTSGYEQYF. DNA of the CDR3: TGTGCCAGCAGTCCCGGGACTAGCGGCTACGAGCAGTACTTC.

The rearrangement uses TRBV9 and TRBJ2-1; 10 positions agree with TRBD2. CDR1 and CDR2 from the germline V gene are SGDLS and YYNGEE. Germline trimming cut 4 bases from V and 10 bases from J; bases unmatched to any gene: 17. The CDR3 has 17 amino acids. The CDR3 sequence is CASSPRVGASGSHEQFF. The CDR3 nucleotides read TGTGCCAGCAGCCCCCGAGTCGGGGCTAGCGGGAGCCACGAGCAGTTCTTC.

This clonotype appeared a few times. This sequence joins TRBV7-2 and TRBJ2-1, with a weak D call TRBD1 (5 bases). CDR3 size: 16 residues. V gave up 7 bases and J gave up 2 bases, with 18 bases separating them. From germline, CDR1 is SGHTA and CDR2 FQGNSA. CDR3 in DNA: TGTGCCAGCACTCTAGTGGGGCGTAAACCCTACAATGAGCAGTTCTTC. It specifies CASTLVGRKPYNEQFF.

The chain's CDR3 is CATSRGSRINEQFF. The CDR3, as DNA: TGTGCCACCAGCAGAGGGTCTAGGATAAATGAGCAGTTCTTC. The V gene is TRBV15, the J gene TRBJ2-1; D gene uncertain. This CDR3 contains 14 residues. Trimming cost V 1 base and J 7 bases, with 11 bases left between them. Germline V gene lookup returns CDR1 LNHNV and CDR2 YYDKDF (reference sequence).

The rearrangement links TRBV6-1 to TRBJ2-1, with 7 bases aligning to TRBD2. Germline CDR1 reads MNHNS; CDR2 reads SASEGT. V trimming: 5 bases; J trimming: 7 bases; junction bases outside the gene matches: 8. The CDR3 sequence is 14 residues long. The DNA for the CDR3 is TGTGCCAGCAGTCCTGGACTAGTGGGAAATGAGCAGTTCTTC. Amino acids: CASSPGLVGNEQFF.

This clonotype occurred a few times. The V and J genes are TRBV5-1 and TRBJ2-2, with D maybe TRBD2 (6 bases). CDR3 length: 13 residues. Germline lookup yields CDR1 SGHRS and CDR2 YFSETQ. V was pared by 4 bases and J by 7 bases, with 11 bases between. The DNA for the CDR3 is TGCGCCAGCAGCCCACCTAGCGACGGGGAGCTGTTTTTT. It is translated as CASSPPSDGELFF.